Shown below are 23 T cell receptor beta chains from a single sample sequenced in a study of human T cells and chemical hapten exposure. TCRdb processed the RACE reads anew with MiXCR; each CDR3 protein has one entry. The repertoire has approximately 350,000 distinct CDR3 sequences, roughly 6.9% of them found once; the top ten carry approximately 8%. Time point noted: patch test 1, 2 weeks after DPC sensitization. Treatment noted: therapeutic diphenylcyclopropenone sensitization with weekly scalp DPC. The material sequenced was whole blood, taken in connection with sensitization to the hapten diphenylcyclopropenone (DPC). The receptor source for this set is a woman under 30 with alopecia areata. Some clones in this sample may be carry-over from other donors' samples.

This clonotype was seen only a few times. The V call is TRBV5-1, the J call TRBJ1-5; a possible D gene is TRBD1 (6 bases). The CDR3 extends over 19 amino acids. Trimming stripped 7 bases from V and 1 base from J, with 27 bases between. Germline loops: CDR1 SGHRS, CDR2 YFSETQ. DNA for the CDR3: TGCGCCAGCGGATATAACACCGGGACAACCTGCGTGAGCAATCAGCCCCAGCATTTT. The encoded protein is CASGYNTGTTCVSNQPQHF.

This clonotype was observed at least ten times. V and J are TRBV28 and TRBJ1-1, with TRBD1 as a possible D gene (6 bases). CDR3 size: 13 residues. V was pared by 6 bases and J by 1 base, with 9 bases between. In germline, CDR1 is MDHEN, CDR2 SYDVKM. DNA of the CDR3: TGTGCCAGCAGAACGGGACAGAACACTGAAGCTTTCTTT. Translated, it gives CASRTGQNTEAFF.

The chain links TRBV6-6 to TRBJ1-5; D unclear. This CDR3 has 15 residues. The germline V and J ends were trimmed by 2 bases and 4 bases, with 12 bases remaining between them. Germline V gene data show CDR1 as MNHNY and CDR2 as SVGAGI (reference sequence). CDR3 bases: TGTGCCAGCAGTTACCCAACCAACACAAATCAGCCCCAGCATTTT. Translation: CASSYPTNTNQPQHF.

This clonotype occurred a few times. The chain carries TRBV5-6 and TRBJ2-2; 8 nucleotides align to TRBD1. The ends lost 1 base at V and 7 bases at J; junction bases unmatched: 9. Per the germline V gene, CDR1 is SGHDT and CDR2 is YYEEEE. This CDR3 has 16 amino acids. The CDR3 loop is CASSLSATGVVGELFF. The CDR3 nucleotides read TGTGCCAGCAGCTTGTCCGCGACAGGGGTCGTCGGGGAGCTGTTTTTT.

This clonotype was seen a few times. This chain joins TRBV7-9 and TRBJ2-7, with D uncertain. Looked up from germline, CDR1 is SEHNR and CDR2 is FQNEAQ (reference sequence). This CDR3 contains 13 residues. V shed 5 bases and J shed 3 bases, with 11 bases lying between them. CDR3 loop: CASSPEGGYEQYF. The CDR3, as DNA: TGTGCCAGCAGCCCTGAAGGCGGCTACGAGCAGTACTTC. Together with reference TRBV7-9 and TRBJ2-7, the CDR3 gives the full variable domain: DTGVSQNPRHKITKRGQNVTFRCDPISEHNRLYWYRQTLGQGPEFLTYFQNEAQLEKSRLLSDRFSAERPKGSFSTLEIQRTEQGDSAMYLCASSPEGGYEQYFGPGTRLTVT.

The sample holds a few counts of this clonotype. The chain uses TRBV2 and TRBJ1-2; 8 nucleotides line up with TRBD1. Per germline, CDR1 SNHLY and CDR2 FYNNEI. V was clipped by 5 bases and J by 3 bases; unmatched bases: 2. This CDR3 is built from 13 residues. CDR3 sequence reads: CASSQQGDYGYTF. CDR3 in DNA: TGTGCCAGCAGTCAACAGGGGGACTATGGCTACACCTTC.

This clonotype was seen at least ten times. V and J are TRBV3-1 and TRBJ2-3, with D perhaps TRBD2 (6 bases). The length of the CDR3 is 15 residues. The germline V and J ends were trimmed by 3 bases and 0 bases, with 10 bases remaining between them. Germline V gene lookup returns CDR1 LGHDT and CDR2 YNNKEL (reference sequence). The CDR3 DNA follows: TGTGCCAGCAGCCATGGACTAACTAGCACAGATACGCAGTATTTT. Translating it yields CASSHGLTSTDTQYF.

The rearrangement links TRBV29-1 to TRBJ1-1; weak D call: TRBD1 (6 bases). V was trimmed by 7 bases and J by 5 bases, leaving 14 bases between them. CDR3 length: 12 amino acids. Germline-derived CDR1 and CDR2 are SQVTM and ANQGSEA. CDR3 in DNA: TGCAGCGCGACAGAAGGGGGAACTGAAGCTTTCTTT. Its translation is CSATEGGTEAFF.

The chain has TRBV28 and TRBJ1-2; 9 bases match TRBD1. Germline values: CDR1 MDHEN, CDR2 SYDVKM. J was trimmed by 1 base and V by 7 bases; bases with no gene match: 7. The length of the CDR3 is 15 residues. For the CDR3, the DNA is TGTGCCAGCAACTCCGGGACAGGGATTAACTATGGCTACACCTTC. Translation gives CASNSGTGINYGYTF.

This clonotype was observed a handful of times. The chain uses TRBV6-6 and TRBJ2-3; D is uncertain. Deletions cut 5 bases from V and 2 bases from J, with 14 bases between. Germline CDR1 and CDR2: MNHNY and SVGAGI (reference sequence). The length of the CDR3 is 15 residues. In DNA form, the CDR3 reads TGTGCCAGCAGTCCTGCGTCGACCTCCACAGATACGCAGTATTTT. This gives the protein CASSPASTSTDTQYF.

This clonotype has more than one count but fewer than ten. The rearrangement links TRBV6-6 to TRBJ2-1; 9 nucleotides align to TRBD2. V dropped 2 bases and J dropped 10; count of bases not matched to a gene: 6. CDR1 MNHNY and CDR2 SVGAGI come from the germline V gene (reference sequence). This CDR3 has 14 residues. The CDR3 DNA reads as TGTGCCAGCAGTTACCCCCTAGCGGGGAAGGAGCAGTTCTTC. Translating gives CASSYPLAGKEQFF.

This clonotype was seen ten or more times. This rearrangement joins TRBV7-2 to TRBJ1-6, with 9 nucleotides matching TRBD1. CDR3 length equals 17 residues. Germline lookup yields CDR1 SGHTA and CDR2 FQGNSA. Trimming removed 5 bases from V and 6 bases from J; junction bases left unmatched: 11. DNA of the CDR3: TGTGCCAGCAGCCGCACAGGGGGCGCAGCAAGTAATTCACCCCTCCACTTT. This encodes CASSRTGGAASNSPLHF.

The sample holds a few counts of this clonotype. V usage is TRBV6-2 or TRBV6-3 and J usage is TRBJ1-1; D remains unclear. The germline V gene has CDR1 MNHEY and CDR2 SVGEGT. The CDR3 length is 12 residues. Trimming shortened V by 2 bases and J by 5 bases, and 6 bases separated the two germline ends. As DNA, the CDR3 is TGTGCCAGCAGTTACCAGACAACTGAAGCTTTCTTT. It specifies CASSYQTTEAFF.

The chain is built from TRBV6-2 or TRBV6-3 and TRBJ2-2, with D uncertain. Per the germline V gene, CDR1 is MNHEY and CDR2 is SVGEGT. V was cut by 10 bases and J by 1 base, with 13 bases left in between. The CDR3 is 14 amino acids. The CDR3, as DNA: TGTGCCACCATCCAAGCCCTGAACACCGGGGAGCTGTTTTTT. Its protein is CATIQALNTGELFF.

This clonotype was counted between two and nine times. The chain couples TRBV7-8 to TRBJ1-5, with D uncertain. The CDR3 is made up of 15 amino acids. Germline CDR1 is SGHVS and CDR2 is FQNEAQ. Between the trimmed V and J ends, which lost 2 bases and 4 bases, there was a span of 12 bases. CDR3 nucleotide sequence: TGTGCCAGCAGCTTAACACCCCTAGCGAATCAGCCCCAGCATTTT. Translating it yields CASSLTPLANQPQHF.

The table lists this clonotype with many counts. The rearrangement joins TRBV12-3 or TRBV12-4 to TRBJ2-2, with unresolved D. The CDR3 is made up of 12 amino acids. Deletions cut 7 bases from V and 2 bases from J, with 5 bases between. The CDR3 nucleotides read TGTGCCAGCACCTTCAACACCGGGGAGCTGTTTTTT. Residues: CASTFNTGELFF.

This clonotype turned up a few times. The DNA for the CDR3 is TGTGCCAGCAGCCAAGAGCCCTCGGGAAAACTGTTTTTT. This codes for CASSQEPSGKLFF. This chain links TRBV3-1 with TRBJ1-4, with D unresolved. The V gene's germline CDR1 is LGHDT and CDR2 YNNKEL (reference sequence). This CDR3 is built from 13 residues. Trimming cost V 0 bases and J 10 bases, with 9 bases left between them.

This clonotype was picked up a small number of times. The chain carries TRBV20-1 and TRBJ2-1; perhaps TRBD1 as D (6 bases). The germline V gene has CDR1 DFQATT and CDR2 SNEGSKA (reference sequence). V was clipped by 3 bases and J by 5 bases, with 14 bases between them. The CDR3 totals 14 residues. CDR3 in DNA: TGCAGTGCTAGGAGAGGCAGGGGTAACAATGAGCAGTTCTTC. Translated, it gives CSARRGRGNNEQFF.

J is TRBJ2-5 and V is TRBV24-1; D uncertain. This CDR3 spans 13 amino acids. Trimming cost V 1 base and J 5 bases, with 7 bases left between them. The germline V gene encodes CDR1 KGHDR and CDR2 SFDVKD. For the CDR3, the DNA is TGTGCCACCAGTGATTTAGACGGGGAGACCCAGTACTTC. Protein product: CATSDLDGETQYF.

This clonotype was seen only a few times. The chain carries TRBV4-1 and TRBJ1-1; possibly TRBD1 for D (6 bases). The V gene lost 0 bases and the J gene lost 7 bases, with 12 bases spanning the gap. Per germline, CDR1 MGHRA and CDR2 YSYEKL. The CDR3 runs 14 residues. This CDR3 reads CASSQEGRGGEAFF. In DNA form, the CDR3 reads TGCGCCAGCAGCCAAGAGGGCAGGGGTGGTGAAGCTTTCTTT.

The chain joins TRBV6-5 to TRBJ1-2; D unresolved. Germline V lookup: CDR1 MNHEY, CDR2 SVGAGI. The germline V and J ends were trimmed by 0 bases and 8 bases, with 28 bases remaining between them. The CDR3 is made up of 19 amino acids. This CDR3 is CASSYSRAGWEAEIRGYTF. Here the CDR3 DNA reads TGTGCCAGCAGTTACTCGAGAGCGGGGTGGGAGGCAGAGATACGAGGCTACACCTTC.

The V and J genes are TRBV6-5 and TRBJ1-4, with D unclear. CDR3 length: 14 residues. Trimming removed 8 bases at V and 8 bases at J, with 18 bases between. Germline V lookup: CDR1 MNHEY, CDR2 SVGAGI. In DNA form, the CDR3 reads TGTGCCAGCGGTTCCGCAACAGCGGAGGAAAAACTGTTTTTT. This gives the protein CASGSATAEEKLFF.

There are a few counts of this clonotype. The chain links TRBV5-1 to TRBJ2-1; D gene ambiguous. V was shortened by 1 base and J by 1 base, with 9 bases between the two germline ends. Germline V CDR1 and CDR2: SGHRS, YFSETQ. The CDR3 totals 15 residues. DNA of the CDR3: TGCGCCAGCAGCTTGCAGGATGCATCCTACAATGAGCAGTTCTTC. Its translation is CASSLQDASYNEQFF.